These T cell receptor beta chains were read from a single sample in a study of regulatory T cells in long-lasting Graves disease. TCRdb reanalysed the multiplex PCR reads using MiXCR and keeps one entry per CDR3 protein. Of about 300,000 distinct CDR3 sequences listed, under 25% are singletons. The material was peripheral blood mononuclear cells (PBMCs), obtained when the disease was refractory, from a patient treated with antithyroid drugs. These receptors were collected from a female donor with Graves disease. Both conserved end residues are part of each CDR3. Each record gives: D gene, J gene, clone size, V gene, CDR3 DNA, CDR3 protein. The D gene is left open where the match is weak. Clone size appears in some rows only: once, few, many, or a class for an expanded clone.

>NA|TRBJ2-4|NA|TRBV20-1
TGCAGTGCTAGAGAGCTCGGACAGTACAAAAACATTCAGTACTTC
CSARELGQYKNIQYF
>TRBD2|TRBJ2-7|many|TRBV20-1
TGCAGTGCTTCCGGGGGGGGAGAGCGGAGGGAGCAGTACTTC
CSASGGGERREQYF
>NA|TRBJ1-4|NA|TRBV7-2
TGTGCCAGCAGCTGGAGGGGCCTGATAGATGAAAAACTGTTTTTT
CASSWRGLIDEKLFF
>TRBD2|TRBJ2-2|NA|TRBV28
TGTGCCAGCAGCTCCTCTAGCGGGCCCGCGAACACCGGGGAGCCGTTTTTT
CASSSSSGPANTGEPFF
>NA|TRBJ1-5|few|TRBV20-1
TGCAGTGCTAGTGCGAGCAATCAGCCCCAGCATTTT
CSASASNQPQHF
>TRBD2|TRBJ2-5|few|TRBV10-3
TGTGCCATCAGTGCGGGACTAGCTAGGGAGACCCAGTACTTC
CAISAGLARETQYF
>NA|TRBJ1-5|many|TRBV6-1
TGTGCCAGCAGCTCAACTAATCAGCCCCAGCATTTT
CASSSTNQPQHF
>NA|TRBJ2-3|NA|TRBV28
TGTGCCAGCAGTCCCCTAAGAGCGGATACCAGGCGTCGGGATACGCAGTATTTT
CASSPLRADTRRRDTQYF
>NA|TRBJ2-1|NA|TRBV20-1
TGCAGTGCTAGACCCACCATAGTTTTTGGGGACAATGAGCAGTTCTTC
CSARPTIVFGDNEQFF
>NA|TRBJ1-1|NA|TRBV20-1
TGCAGTGCTAGAGATCGGACAAACACTGAGGCTTTCTTT
CSARDRTNTEAFF
>NA|TRBJ1-6|few|TRBV6-1
TGTGCCAGCAGTGACCTACAGACTAATTCACCCCTCCACTTT
CASSDLQTNSPLHF
>NA|TRBJ1-1|many|TRBV28
TGTGCCAGCAGTTCACCTTGGGGTAGGGGGAACACTGAAGCTTTCTTT
CASSSPWGRGNTEAFF
>TRBD2|TRBJ2-7|many|TRBV11-2
TGTGCCAGCAGCCCGGGACTAGGGGGCTACGAGCAGTACTTC
CASSPGLGGYEQYF
>TRBD1|TRBJ2-1|NA|TRBV12-3/TRBV12-4
TGTGCCTGCCTCCGGACAGGCTACAATGAGCAGTTCTTC
CACLRTGYNEQFF
>NA|TRBJ1-5|few|TRBV27
TGTGCCAGCAGTTTTTATCCCCCCTCGGTGAATAATCAGCCCCAGCATTTT
CASSFYPPSVNNQPQHF
>NA|TRBJ1-5|NA|TRBV12-3/TRBV12-4
TGTGCCAGCAGCCGGACGGGCCATCAGCCCCAGCATTTT
CASSRTGHQPQHF
>NA|TRBJ2-7|many|TRBV7-2
TGTGCCAGCAGCCTACACAAAGCCTACGAGCAGTACTTC
CASSLHKAYEQYF
>NA|TRBJ1-2|NA|TRBV24-1
TGTGCCACCAGTGATTTTGGGAGTGACTATGGCTACACCTTC
CATSDFGSDYGYTF
>NA|TRBJ1-4|NA|TRBV7-9
TGTGCCAGCAGCCCAGAGGCAAGGTGGTTCGAAAAACTGTTTTTT
CASSPEARWFEKLFF
>TRBD1|TRBJ1-1|NA|TRBV18
TGTGCCAGCTCACCTGAGGCAGGGGGTCGTACTGAAGCTTTCTTT
CASSPEAGGRTEAFF
>NA|TRBJ2-1|few|TRBV30
TGTGCCTGGAGTCCGCGACTACCCCCCAATGAGCAGTTCTTC
CAWSPRLPPNEQFF
>NA|TRBJ2-3|NA|TRBV20-1
TGCAGTGCTAGCGTCCGCAGGGCTGCCGCAGATACGCAGTATTTT
CSASVRRAAADTQYF
>TRBD1|TRBJ1-4|NA|TRBV27
TGTGCCAGCTCGACAGGGGGGTATGAAAAACTGTTTTTT
CASSTGGYEKLFF
>NA|TRBJ1-4|many|TRBV30
TGTGCCTGGAGTGTATTGCGTGAAAAACTGTTTTTT
CAWSVLREKLFF
>NA|TRBJ1-1|NA|TRBV29-1
TGCAGCGTTGATTTTGGCACTGAAGCTTTCTTT
CSVDFGTEAFF
>NA|TRBJ2-2|many|TRBV28
TGTGCCAGCAGTCTTATCGGAATGGCTCCTCAATCGGGGGAGCTGTTTTTT
CASSLIGMAPQSGELFF
>NA|TRBJ2-5|many|TRBV12-3/TRBV12-4
TGTGCCAGCAGCCCACCCCGGAAGACCCAGTACTTC
CASSPPRKTQYF
>TRBD1|TRBJ1-1|NA|TRBV10-3
TGTGCCATACGGGACAGGCAGAACACTGAAGCTTTCTTT
CAIRDRQNTEAFF